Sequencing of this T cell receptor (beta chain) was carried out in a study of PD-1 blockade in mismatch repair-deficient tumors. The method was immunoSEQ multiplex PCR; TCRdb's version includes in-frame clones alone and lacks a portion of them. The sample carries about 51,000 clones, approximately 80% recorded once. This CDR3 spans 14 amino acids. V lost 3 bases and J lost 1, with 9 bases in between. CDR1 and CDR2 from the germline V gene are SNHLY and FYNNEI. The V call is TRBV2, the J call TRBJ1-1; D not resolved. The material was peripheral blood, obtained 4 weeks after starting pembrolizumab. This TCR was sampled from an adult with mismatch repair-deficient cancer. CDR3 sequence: CASSDVTGNTEAFF. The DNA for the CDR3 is TGTGCCAGCAGTGATGTGACGGGGAACACTGAAGCTTTCTTT. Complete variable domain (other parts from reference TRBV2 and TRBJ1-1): EPEVTQTPSHQVTQMGQEVILRCVPISNHLYFYWYRQILGQKVEFLVSFYNNEISEKSEIFDDQFSVERPDGSNFTLKIRSTKLEDSAMYFCASSDVTGNTEAFFGQGTRLTVV.